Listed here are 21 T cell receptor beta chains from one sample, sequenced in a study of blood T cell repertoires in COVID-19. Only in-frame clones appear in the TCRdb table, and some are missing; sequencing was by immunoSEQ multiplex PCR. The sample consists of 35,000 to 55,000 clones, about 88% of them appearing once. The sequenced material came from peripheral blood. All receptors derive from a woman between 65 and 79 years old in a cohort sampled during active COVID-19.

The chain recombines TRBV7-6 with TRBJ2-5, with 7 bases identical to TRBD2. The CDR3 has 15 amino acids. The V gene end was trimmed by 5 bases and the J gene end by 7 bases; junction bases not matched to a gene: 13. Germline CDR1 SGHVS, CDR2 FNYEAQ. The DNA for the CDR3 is TGTGCCAGCAGCGAATCCGCGGGAGTTTTGGTGACCCAGTACTTC. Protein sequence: CASSESAGVLVTQYF.

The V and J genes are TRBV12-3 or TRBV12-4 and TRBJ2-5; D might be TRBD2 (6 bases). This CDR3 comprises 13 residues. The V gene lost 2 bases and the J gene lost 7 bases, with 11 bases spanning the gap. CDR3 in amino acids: CASSLNSEGTQYF. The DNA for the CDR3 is TGTGCCAGCAGTTTAAACTCGGAGGGGACCCAGTACTTC.

CDR3 residues: CASSAGTASSYEQYF. DNA for the CDR3: TGTGCCAGCAGCGCCGGGACAGCCTCCTCCTACGAGCAGTACTTC. The rearrangement uses TRBV25-1 and TRBJ2-7; 7 bases fit TRBD1. This CDR3 region has 15 residues. The V and J ends lost 6 bases and 0 bases, in that order; junction bases with no gene match: 8. Germline V gene data show CDR1 as MGHDK and CDR2 as SYGVNS.

The CDR3 sequence: CASTGTGRTGELFF. CDR3 sequence (DNA): TGTGCCAGTACCGGGACAGGGAGGACCGGGGAGCTGTTTTTT. This chain uses TRBV27 with TRBJ2-2; TRBD1 matches 9 bases. V trimming: 9 bases; J trimming: 5 bases; junction bases outside the gene matches: 7. The CDR3 length is 14 residues. Germline CDR1 and CDR2: MNHEY and SMNVEV (reference sequence).

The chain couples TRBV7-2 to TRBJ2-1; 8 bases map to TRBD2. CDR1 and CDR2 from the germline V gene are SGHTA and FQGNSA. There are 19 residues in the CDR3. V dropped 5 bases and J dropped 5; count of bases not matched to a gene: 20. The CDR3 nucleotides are TGTGCCAGCAGCCCCTACGGAAAGTCCGAACTAGCGGTGAACAATGAGCAGTTCTTC. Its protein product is CASSPYGKSELAVNNEQFF.

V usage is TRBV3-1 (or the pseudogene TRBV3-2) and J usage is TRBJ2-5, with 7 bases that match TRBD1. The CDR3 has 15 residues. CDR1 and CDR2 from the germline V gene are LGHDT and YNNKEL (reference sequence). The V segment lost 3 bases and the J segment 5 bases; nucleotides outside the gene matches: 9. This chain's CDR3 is CASSQSPQGWETQYF. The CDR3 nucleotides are TGTGCCAGCAGCCAGTCTCCACAGGGGTGGGAGACCCAGTACTTC.

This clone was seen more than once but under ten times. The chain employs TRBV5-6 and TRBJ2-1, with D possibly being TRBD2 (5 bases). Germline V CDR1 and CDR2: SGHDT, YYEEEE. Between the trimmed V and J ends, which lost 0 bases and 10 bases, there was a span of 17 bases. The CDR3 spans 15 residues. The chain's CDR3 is CASSLGLAYNGEQFF. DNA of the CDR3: TGTGCCAGCAGCTTGGGCCTAGCTTACAATGGAGAGCAGTTCTTC.

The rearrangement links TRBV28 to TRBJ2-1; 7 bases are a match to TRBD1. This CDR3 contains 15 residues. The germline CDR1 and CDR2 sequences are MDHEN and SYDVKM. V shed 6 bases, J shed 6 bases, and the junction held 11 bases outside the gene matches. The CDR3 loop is CASRQQGRQGNEQFF. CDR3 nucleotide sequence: TGTGCCAGCAGGCAACAGGGGCGGCAGGGCAATGAGCAGTTCTTC. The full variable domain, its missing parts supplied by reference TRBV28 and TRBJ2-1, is DVKVTQSSRYLVKRTGEKVFLECVQDMDHENMFWYRQDPGLGLRLIYFSYDVKMKEKGDIPEGYSVSREKKERFSLILESASTNQTSMYLCASRQQGRQGNEQFFGPGTRLTVL.

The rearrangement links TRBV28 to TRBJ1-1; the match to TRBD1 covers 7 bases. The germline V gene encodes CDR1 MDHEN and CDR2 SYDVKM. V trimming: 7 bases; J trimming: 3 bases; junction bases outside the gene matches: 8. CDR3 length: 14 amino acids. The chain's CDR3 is CASTKADRYTEAFF. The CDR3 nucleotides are TGTGCCAGCACCAAAGCGGACAGGTACACTGAAGCTTTCTTT.

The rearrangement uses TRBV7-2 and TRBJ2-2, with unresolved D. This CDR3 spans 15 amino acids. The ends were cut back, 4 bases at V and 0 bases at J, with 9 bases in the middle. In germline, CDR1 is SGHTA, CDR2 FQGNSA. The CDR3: CASSYSSANTGELFF. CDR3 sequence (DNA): TGTGCCAGCAGCTACAGCTCTGCGAACACCGGGGAGCTGTTTTTT.

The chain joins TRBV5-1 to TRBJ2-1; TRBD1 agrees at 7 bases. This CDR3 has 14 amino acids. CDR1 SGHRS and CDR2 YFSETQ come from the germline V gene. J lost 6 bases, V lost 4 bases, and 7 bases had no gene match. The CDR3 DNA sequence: TGCGCCAGCAGCCCCCTGACAGGGATCAATGAGCAGTTCTTC. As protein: CASSPLTGINEQFF. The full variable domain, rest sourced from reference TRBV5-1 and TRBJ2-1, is KAGVTQTPRYLIKTRGQQVTLSCSPISGHRSVSWYQQTPGQGLQFLFEYFSETQRNKGNFPGRFSGRQFSNSRSEMNVSTLELGDSALYLCASSPLTGINEQFFGPGTRLTVL.

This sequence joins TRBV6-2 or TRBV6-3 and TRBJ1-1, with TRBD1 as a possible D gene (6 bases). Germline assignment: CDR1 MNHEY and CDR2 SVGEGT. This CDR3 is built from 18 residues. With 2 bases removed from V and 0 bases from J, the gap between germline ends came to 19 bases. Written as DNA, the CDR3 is TGTGCCAGCAGTTACCGCGGGCCAGGGGAAGGGATGAACACTGAAGCTTTCTTT. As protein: CASSYRGPGEGMNTEAFF.

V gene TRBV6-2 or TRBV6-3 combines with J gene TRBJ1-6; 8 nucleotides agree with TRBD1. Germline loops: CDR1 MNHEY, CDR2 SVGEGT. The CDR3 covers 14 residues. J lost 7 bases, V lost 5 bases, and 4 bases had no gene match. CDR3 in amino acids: CASSQQGGNSPLHF. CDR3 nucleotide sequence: TGTGCCAGCAGTCAACAGGGGGGGAATTCACCCCTCCACTTT.

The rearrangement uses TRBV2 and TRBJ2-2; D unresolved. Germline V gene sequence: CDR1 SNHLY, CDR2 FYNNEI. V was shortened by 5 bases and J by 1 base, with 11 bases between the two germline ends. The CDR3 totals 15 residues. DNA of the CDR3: TGTGCCAGCAGTATTCACCTCGGGAACACCGGGGAGCTGTTTTTT. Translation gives CASSIHLGNTGELFF.

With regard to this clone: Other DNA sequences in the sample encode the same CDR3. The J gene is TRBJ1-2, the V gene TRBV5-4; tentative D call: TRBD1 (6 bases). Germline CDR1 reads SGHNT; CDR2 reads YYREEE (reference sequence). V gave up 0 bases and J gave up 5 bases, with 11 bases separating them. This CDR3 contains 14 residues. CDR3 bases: TGTGCCAGCAGCTTGGCCTTAACAGGGTATGGCTACACCTTC. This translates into CASSLALTGYGYTF.

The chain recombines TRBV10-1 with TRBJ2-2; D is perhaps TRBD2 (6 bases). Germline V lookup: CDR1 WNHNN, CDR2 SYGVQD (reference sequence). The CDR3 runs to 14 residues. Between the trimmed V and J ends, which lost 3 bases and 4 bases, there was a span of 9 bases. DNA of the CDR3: TGCGCCAGCAGTGAAGCGGGCGGCACCGGGGAGCTGTTTTTT. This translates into CASSEAGGTGELFF.

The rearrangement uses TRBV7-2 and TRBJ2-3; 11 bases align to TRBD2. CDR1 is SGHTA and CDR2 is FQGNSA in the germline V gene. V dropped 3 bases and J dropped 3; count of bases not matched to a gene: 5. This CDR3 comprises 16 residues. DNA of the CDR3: TGTGCCAGCAGCTTCTTAGCGGGAGGGTTGACAGATACGCAGTATTTT. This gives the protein CASSFLAGGLTDTQYF.

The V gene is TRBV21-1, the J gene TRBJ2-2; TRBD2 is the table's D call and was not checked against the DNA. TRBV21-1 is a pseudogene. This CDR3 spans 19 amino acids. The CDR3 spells CASSLHGRGRRGDTGELFF. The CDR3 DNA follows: TGTGCCAGCAGCCTCCATGGGCGCGGGCGTAGAGGAGACACCGGGGAGCTGTTTTTT.

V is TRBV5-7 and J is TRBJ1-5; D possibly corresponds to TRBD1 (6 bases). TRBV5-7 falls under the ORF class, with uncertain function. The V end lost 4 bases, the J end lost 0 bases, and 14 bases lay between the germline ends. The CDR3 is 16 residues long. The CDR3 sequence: CASSPGTPYSNQPQHF. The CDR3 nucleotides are TGTGCCAGCAGCCCGGGGACACCCTATAGCAATCAGCCCCAGCATTTT.

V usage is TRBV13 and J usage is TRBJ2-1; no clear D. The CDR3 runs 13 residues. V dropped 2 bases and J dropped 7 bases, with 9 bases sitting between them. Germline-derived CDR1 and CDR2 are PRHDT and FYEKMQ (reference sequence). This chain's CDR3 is CASSLSARNEQFF. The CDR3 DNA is TGTGCCAGCAGCTTAAGTGCCCGGAATGAGCAGTTCTTC.

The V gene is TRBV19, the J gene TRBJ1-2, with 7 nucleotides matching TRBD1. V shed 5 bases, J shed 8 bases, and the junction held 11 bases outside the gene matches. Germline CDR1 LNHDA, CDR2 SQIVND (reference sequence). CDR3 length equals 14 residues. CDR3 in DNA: TGTGCCAGTAGTCGCGGGACAGCGGCTTGGGGCTACACCTTC. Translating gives CASSRGTAAWGYTF.